This TCR beta chain is drawn from a study of technical replicates of blood from several donors. Sequencing used immunoSEQ multiplex PCR; TCRdb keeps in-frame clones, though not all of them. Of approximately 70,000 clones listed, approximately 91% are singletons. Germline assignment: CDR1 SGDLS and CDR2 YYNGEE. V was clipped by 3 bases and J by 6 bases, with 16 bases between them. CDR3 size: 15 residues. The rearrangement uses TRBV9 and TRBJ2-1, with D maybe TRBD2 (5 bases). The sample was PBMCs. The source is a human donor in good health. Some clones in this sample may be carry-over from other donors' samples. This chain's CDR3 is CASSARTPGVNEQFF. The CDR3 DNA reads TGTGCCAGCAGCGCAAGGACTCCAGGTGTCAATGAGCAGTTCTTC.